A single T cell receptor (beta chain) is shown here with its context. Its specificity is not known. This sample was included in a study of T cells in Graves' hyperthyroidism and ophthalmopathy. Notes on the study in general: The model made its ophthalmopathy prediction, and onset followed a median about 6.8 months later.

TCR beta CDR3 regions were amplified from RNA. Carried out on the TCR CDR3, a first-round RT-PCR used the HTBI primer set. TCRdb processed the multiplex PCR reads anew with MiXCR; each CDR3 protein has one entry. The data show under 700,000 distinct CDR3 sequences, roughly 46% seen once. This clonotype originated in a woman under 30 with Graves' hyperthyroidism. Source material: peripheral blood or thyroid tissue (not recorded which).

CDR3 in amino acids: CASRPSGRALNEQYF. CDR3 in DNA: TGTGCCAGCAGACCTAGCGGGAGGGCCCTGAACGAGCAGTACTTC. The chain recombines TRBV25-1 with TRBJ2-7; TRBD2 matches 12 bases. Germline V CDR1 and CDR2: MGHDK, SYGVNS. J was trimmed by 5 bases and V by 6 bases; bases with no gene match: 8. The CDR3 is 15 amino acids.